This T cell receptor (beta chain) came from a study of T cell repertoires in cytomegalovirus infection. This CDR3 spans 15 amino acids. V dropped 1 base and J dropped 7; count of bases not matched to a gene: 3. Germline V gene data show CDR1 as SGHTA and CDR2 as FQGNSA. Each CDR3 protein gets one entry after TCRdb re-called the reads with MiXCR. The data contain 300,000 or so distinct CDR3 sequences, roughly 24% of them singletons. This receptor was identified in a human donor in good health (CMV status not recorded). Some clones in this sample may be carry-over from other donors' samples. What was sequenced was PBMCs. J is TRBJ2-7 and V is TRBV7-2; 14 nucleotides align to TRBD2. CDR3 in DNA: TGTGCCAGCAGCTTAGTGGGACTAGCGGGAGAAGAGCAGTACTTC. This translates into CASSLVGLAGEEQYF.